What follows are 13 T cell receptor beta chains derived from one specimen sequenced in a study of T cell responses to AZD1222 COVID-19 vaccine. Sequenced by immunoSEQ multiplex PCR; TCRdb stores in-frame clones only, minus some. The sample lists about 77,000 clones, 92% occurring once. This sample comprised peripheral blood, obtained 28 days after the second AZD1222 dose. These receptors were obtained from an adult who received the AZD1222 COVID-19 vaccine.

CDR3 amino acids: CAWSTSGPATQYF. The CDR3 coding sequence is TGTGCCTGGAGTACTAGCGGCCCGGCGACCCAGTACTTC. The chain has TRBV30 and TRBJ2-5; 8 bases are a match to TRBD2. This CDR3 is built from 13 residues. After removal of 2 bases from V and 7 bases from J, the junction contained 6 bases not matched to a gene. In germline, CDR1 is GTSNPN, CDR2 SVGIG (reference sequence).

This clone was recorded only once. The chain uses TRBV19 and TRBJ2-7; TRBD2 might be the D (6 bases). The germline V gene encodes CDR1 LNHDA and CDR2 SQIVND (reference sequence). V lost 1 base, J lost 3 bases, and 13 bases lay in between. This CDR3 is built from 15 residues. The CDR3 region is CASSIGLATYYEQYF. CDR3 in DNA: TGTGCCAGTAGTATAGGCCTAGCGACCTACTACGAGCAGTACTTC.

This CDR3 is CASSSLGQVPGLAGTEQYF. CDR3 DNA sequence: TGTGCCAGCTCATCGCTCGGACAGGTTCCGGGACTAGCGGGGACCGAGCAGTACTTC. V is TRBV18 and J is TRBJ2-7; 13 positions match TRBD2. This CDR3 contains 19 residues. J gave up 6 bases and V 5 bases, and 19 bases lay outside the gene matches. Germline V gives CDR1 KGHSH, CDR2 LQKENI. Using reference TRBV18 and TRBJ2-7 for the parts outside the CDR3, the full variable domain is NAGVMQNPRHLVRRRGQEARLRCSPMKGHSHVYWYRQLPEEGLKFMVYLQKENIIDESGMPKERFSAEFPKEGPSILRIQQVVRGDSAAYFCASSSLGQVPGLAGTEQYFGPGTRLTVT.

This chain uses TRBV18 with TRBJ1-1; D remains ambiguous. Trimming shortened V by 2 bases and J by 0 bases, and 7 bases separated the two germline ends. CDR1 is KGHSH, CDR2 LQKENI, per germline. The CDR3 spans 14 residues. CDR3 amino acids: CASSPAILNTEAFF. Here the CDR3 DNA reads TGTGCCAGCTCACCAGCCATTCTGAACACTGAAGCTTTCTTT.

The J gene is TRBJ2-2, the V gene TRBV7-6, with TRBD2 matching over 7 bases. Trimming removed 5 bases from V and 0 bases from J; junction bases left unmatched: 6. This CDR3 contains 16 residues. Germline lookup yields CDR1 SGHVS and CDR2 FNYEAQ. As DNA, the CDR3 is TGTGCCAGCAGCGTCGCCGGGACTACGAACACCGGGGAGCTGTTTTTT. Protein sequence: CASSVAGTTNTGELFF.

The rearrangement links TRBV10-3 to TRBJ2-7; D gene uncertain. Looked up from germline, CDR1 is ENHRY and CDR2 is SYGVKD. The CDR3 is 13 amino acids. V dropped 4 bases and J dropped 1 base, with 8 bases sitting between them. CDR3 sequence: CAISGLESYEQYF. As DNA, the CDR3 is TGTGCCATCAGTGGGCTGGAATCCTACGAGCAGTACTTC.

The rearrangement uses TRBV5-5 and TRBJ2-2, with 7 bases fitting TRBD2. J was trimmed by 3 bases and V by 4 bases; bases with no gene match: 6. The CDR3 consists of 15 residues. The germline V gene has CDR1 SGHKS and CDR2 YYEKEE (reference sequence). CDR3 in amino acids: CASSDGTTHTGELFF. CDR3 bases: TGTGCCAGCAGCGACGGGACTACCCACACCGGGGAGCTGTTTTTT.

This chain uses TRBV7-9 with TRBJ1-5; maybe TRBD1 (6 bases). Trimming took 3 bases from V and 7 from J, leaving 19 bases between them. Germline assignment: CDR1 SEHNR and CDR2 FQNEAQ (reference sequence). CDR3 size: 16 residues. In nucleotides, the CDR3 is TGTGCCAGCAGCTTTATGGGGGGCGGTACGGGACAGCCCCAGCATTTT. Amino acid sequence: CASSFMGGGTGQPQHF.

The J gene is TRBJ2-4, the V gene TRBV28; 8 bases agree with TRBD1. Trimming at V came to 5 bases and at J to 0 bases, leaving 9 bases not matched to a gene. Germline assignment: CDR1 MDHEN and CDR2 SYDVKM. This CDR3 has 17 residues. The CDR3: CASSPEPGGAAKNIQYF. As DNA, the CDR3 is TGTGCCAGCAGTCCAGAACCAGGGGGCGCAGCCAAAAACATTCAGTACTTC.

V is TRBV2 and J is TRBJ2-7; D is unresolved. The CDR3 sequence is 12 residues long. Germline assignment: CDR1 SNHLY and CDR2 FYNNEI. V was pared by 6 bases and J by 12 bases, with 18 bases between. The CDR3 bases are TGTGCCAGCAGCGCCGCCGCCAGGCCCCCGTACTTC. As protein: CASSAAARPPYF.

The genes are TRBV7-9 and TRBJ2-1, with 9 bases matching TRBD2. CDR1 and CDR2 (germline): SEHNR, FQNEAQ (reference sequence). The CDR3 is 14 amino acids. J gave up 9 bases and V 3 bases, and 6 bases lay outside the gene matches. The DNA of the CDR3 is TGTGCCAGCAGCTTTACTAGCGGGCGAGGTGAGCAGTTCTTC. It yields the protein CASSFTSGRGEQFF.

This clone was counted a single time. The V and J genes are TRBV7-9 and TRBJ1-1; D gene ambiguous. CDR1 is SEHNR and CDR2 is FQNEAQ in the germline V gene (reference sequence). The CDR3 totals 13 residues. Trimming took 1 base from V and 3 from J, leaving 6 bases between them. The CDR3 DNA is TGTGCCAGCAGCTTAGTTGGGGACACTGAAGCTTTCTTT. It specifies CASSLVGDTEAFF.

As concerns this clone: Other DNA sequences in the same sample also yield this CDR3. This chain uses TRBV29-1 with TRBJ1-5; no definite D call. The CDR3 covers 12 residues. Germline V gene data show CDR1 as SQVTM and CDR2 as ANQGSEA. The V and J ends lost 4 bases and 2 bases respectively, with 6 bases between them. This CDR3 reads CSVGNRNQPQHF. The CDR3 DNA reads TGCAGCGTTGGTAACCGCAATCAGCCCCAGCATTTT. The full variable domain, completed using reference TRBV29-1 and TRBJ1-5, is SAVISQKPSRDICQRGTSLTIQCQVDSQVTMMFWYRQQPGQSLTLIATANQGSEATYESGFVIDKFPISRPNLTFSTLTVSNMSPEDSSIYLCSVGNRNQPQHFGDGTRLSIL.